This TCR beta chain was captured in a study of T cell responses to AZD1222 COVID-19 vaccine. Whole-study findings and limits: Spike regions recognized by vaccine-associated CD4 TCRs spanned the protein, led by 160-218 and 743-854. Compared with day 0, the breadth and depth of the Spike-specific TCR repertoire rose significantly after two doses of AZD1222.

Germline-derived CDR1 and CDR2 are MDHEN and SYDVKM. This CDR3 region has 13 residues. V lost 6 bases and J lost 3, with 11 bases in between. Measured with immunoSEQ multiplex PCR; TCRdb has only the in-frame clones, and not every one. This sample carries about 200,000 clones, more than 85% of them seen once, and the ten largest clones take over 0.95%. For this clone: The antigen is undetermined.

The sample consisted of peripheral blood, taken on day 0 of MenACWY control vaccination. The rearrangement links TRBV28 to TRBJ1-2, with D possibly being TRBD1 (6 bases). This clonotype was sampled from an adult in good health. The CDR3 reads CASSPGQHYGYTF. In DNA, the CDR3 is TGTGCCAGCAGCCCTGGACAGCACTATGGCTACACCTTC.